Below, 13 T cell receptor beta chains from the same sample are listed, as sequenced in a study of blood T cell repertoires in COVID-19. Generated by immunoSEQ multiplex PCR, the TCRdb table keeps only in-frame clones and is missing some. The sample has 250,000 to 400,000 clones, 85% seen once. Material: PBMCs or T cells enriched from blood (not recorded which). All receptors come from a woman younger than 45 who had been exposed to COVID-19.

The CDR3 reads CASSEAPPVERYNEQFF. CDR3 bases: TGTGCCAGCAGTGAAGCGCCCCCGGTGGAGCGCTACAATGAGCAGTTCTTC. The V call is TRBV2, the J call TRBJ2-1; D remains ambiguous. CDR1 and CDR2 from the germline V gene are SNHLY and FYNNEI. This CDR3 is 17 amino acids long. V was shortened by 0 bases and J by 3 bases, with 15 bases between the two germline ends.

The chain couples TRBV12-3 or TRBV12-4 to TRBJ1-2, with D uncertain. V gave up 5 bases and J gave up 0 bases, with 4 bases separating them. This CDR3 comprises 12 residues. CDR3 protein: CASSLTNYGYTF. The DNA of the CDR3 is TGTGCCAGCAGTCTTACTAACTATGGCTACACCTTC.

This chain uses TRBV3-1 (or the pseudogene TRBV3-2) with TRBJ2-7; D not resolved. The V and J ends lost 2 bases and 2 bases respectively, with 10 bases between them. Germline values: CDR1 LGHDT, CDR2 YNNKEL (reference sequence). The CDR3 has 14 residues. CDR3 nucleotides: TGTGCCAGCAGCCAACACCAGTTTCCCTACGAGCAGTACTTC. As protein: CASSQHQFPYEQYF.

This chain uses TRBV27 with TRBJ2-7, with TRBD1 matching over 9 bases. CDR3 length equals 14 residues. V lost 6 bases and J lost 5; bases outside the gene matches: 8. Looked up from germline, CDR1 is MNHEY and CDR2 is SMNVEV (reference sequence). The CDR3 loop reads CASRTGQGSHEQYF. The DNA for the CDR3 is TGTGCCAGCAGAACAGGACAGGGGTCCCACGAGCAGTACTTC.

The chain carries TRBV19 and TRBJ2-2; a weak D match, TRBD1 (8 bases). The CDR3 has 16 amino acids. Trimming shortened V by 7 bases and J by 3 bases, and 18 bases separated the two germline ends. CDR1 is LNHDA and CDR2 is SQIVND in the germline V gene (reference sequence). CDR3 DNA: TGTGCCAGTATGGGGGGGACAGGCCAGTACACCGGGGAGCTGTTTTTT. Its protein product is CASMGGTGQYTGELFF.

This clone was observed once. V and J are TRBV10-3 and TRBJ1-3, with D uncertain. Trimming took 6 bases from V and 4 from J, leaving 10 bases between them. Looked up from germline, CDR1 is ENHRY and CDR2 is SYGVKD. The CDR3 length is 13 residues. CDR3 bases: TGTGCCATCAGGATAGAGGGAGGAAACACCATATATTTT. This encodes CAIRIEGGNTIYF.

The gene calls are TRBV2 and TRBJ1-6; maybe TRBD1 (5 bases). From germline, CDR1 is SNHLY and CDR2 FYNNEI. This CDR3 has 14 amino acids. V lost 1 base and J lost 10, with 11 bases in between. The CDR3 nucleotides are TGTGCCAGCAGTGAAGACACCACAGGATCACCCCTCCACTTT. Its translation is CASSEDTTGSPLHF.

CDR3 region: CASSLVPPGQVMEQYF. CDR3 in DNA: TGTGCCAGCAGCTTAGTCCCCCCGGGACAGGTAATGGAGCAGTACTTC. The V and J genes are TRBV11-2 and TRBJ2-7; TRBD1 agrees at 8 bases. This CDR3 spans 16 amino acids. Trimming at V came to 1 base and at J to 7 bases, leaving 12 bases not matched to a gene. Germline lookup yields CDR1 SGHAT and CDR2 FQNNGV.

The chain carries TRBV24-1 and TRBJ2-1; D might be TRBD2 (7 bases). This CDR3 has 18 residues. Trimming pared 5 bases from V and 8 bases from J, leaving 27 bases between. Germline CDR1 KGHDR, CDR2 SFDVKD. In nucleotides, the CDR3 is TGTGCCACCAGTGCCCTTTGGGGGGGCGGTGAGGGAATGGATGAGCAGTTCTTC. Its translation: CATSALWGGGEGMDEQFF.

The chain links TRBV30 to TRBJ1-5; the D is unclear. The V gene lost 7 bases and the J gene lost 2 bases, with 12 bases spanning the gap. The CDR3 runs 13 residues. Germline loops: CDR1 GTSNPN, CDR2 SVGIG (reference sequence). Here the CDR3 DNA reads TGTGCCTCAGCGGGGAGGGGCAATCAGCCCCAGCATTTT. The encoded protein is CASAGRGNQPQHF.

The chain has TRBV9 and TRBJ1-1; possible D gene TRBD1, 6 bases. CDR3 length: 12 amino acids. Trimming stripped 0 bases from V and 8 bases from J, with 8 bases between. Germline-derived CDR1 and CDR2 are SGDLS and YYNGEE. The CDR3: CASSVDREEAFF. CDR3 DNA sequence: TGTGCCAGCAGCGTAGACAGGGAAGAAGCTTTCTTT.

The chain carries TRBV7-9 and TRBJ1-5; a weak D match, TRBD1 (6 bases). The germline CDR1 and CDR2 sequences are SEHNR and FQNEAQ (reference sequence). This CDR3 comprises 13 residues. Trimming took off 3 bases at V and 9 bases at J, with 12 bases between the two ends. CDR3 protein: CASSFGRGAPQHF. In nucleotides, the CDR3 is TGTGCCAGCAGCTTCGGCAGGGGCGCGCCCCAGCATTTT. The whole variable domain, filled in from reference TRBV7-9 and TRBJ1-5, reads DTGVSQNPRHKITKRGQNVTFRCDPISEHNRLYWYRQTLGQGPEFLTYFQNEAQLEKSRLLSDRFSAERPKGSFSTLEIQRTEQGDSAMYLCASSFGRGAPQHFGDGTRLSIL.

This clone was seen once. V gene TRBV6-2 or TRBV6-3 combines with J gene TRBJ2-3; D unclear. Trimming removed 5 bases at V and 3 bases at J, with 9 bases between. This CDR3 has 13 amino acids. Germline assignment: CDR1 MNHEY and CDR2 SVGEGT. CDR3 coding DNA: TGTGCCAGCAGTGCTATCGAGACAGATACGCAGTATTTT. Protein product: CASSAIETDTQYF.